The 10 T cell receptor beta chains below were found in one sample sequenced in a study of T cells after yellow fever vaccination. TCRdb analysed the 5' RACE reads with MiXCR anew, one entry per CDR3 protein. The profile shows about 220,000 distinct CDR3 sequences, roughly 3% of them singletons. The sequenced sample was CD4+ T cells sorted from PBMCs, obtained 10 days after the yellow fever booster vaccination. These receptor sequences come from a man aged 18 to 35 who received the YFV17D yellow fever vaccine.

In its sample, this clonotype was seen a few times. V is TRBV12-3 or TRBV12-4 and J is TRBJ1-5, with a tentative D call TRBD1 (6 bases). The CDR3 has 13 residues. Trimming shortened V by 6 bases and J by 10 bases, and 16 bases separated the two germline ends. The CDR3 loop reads CASSTNRDTPQHF. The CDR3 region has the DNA TGTGCCAGCAGCACCAATCGGGACACACCCCAGCATTTT.

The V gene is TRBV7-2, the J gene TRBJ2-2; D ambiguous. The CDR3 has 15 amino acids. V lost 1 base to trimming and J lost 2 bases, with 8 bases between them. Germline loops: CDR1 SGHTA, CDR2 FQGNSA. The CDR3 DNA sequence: TGTGCCAGCAGCTTAGGGGGAATCAACACCGGGGAGCTGTTTTTT. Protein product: CASSLGGINTGELFF.

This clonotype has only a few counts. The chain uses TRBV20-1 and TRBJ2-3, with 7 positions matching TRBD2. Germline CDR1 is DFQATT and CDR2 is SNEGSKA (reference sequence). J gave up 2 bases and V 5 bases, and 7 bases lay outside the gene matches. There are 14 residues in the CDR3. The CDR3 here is CSAYRGGNTDTQYF. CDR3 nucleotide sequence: TGCAGTGCTTACCGGGGAGGGAACACAGATACGCAGTATTTT.

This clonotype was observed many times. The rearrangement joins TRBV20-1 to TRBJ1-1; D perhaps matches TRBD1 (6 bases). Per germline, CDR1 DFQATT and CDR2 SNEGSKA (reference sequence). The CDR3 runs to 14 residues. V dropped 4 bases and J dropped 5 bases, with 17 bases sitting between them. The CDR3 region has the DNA TGCAGTGCTAACAGGGCACAGGGTTCGACTGAAGCTTTCTTT. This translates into CSANRAQGSTEAFF.

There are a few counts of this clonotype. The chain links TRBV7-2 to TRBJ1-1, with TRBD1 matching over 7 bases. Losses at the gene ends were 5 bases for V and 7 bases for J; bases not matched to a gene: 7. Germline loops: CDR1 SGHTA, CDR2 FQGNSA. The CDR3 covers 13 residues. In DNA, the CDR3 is TGTGCCAGCAGCGGGCCGGGACAGCATGAAGCTTTCTTT. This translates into CASSGPGQHEAFF. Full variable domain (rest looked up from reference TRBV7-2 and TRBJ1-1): GAGVSQSPSNKVTEKGKDVELRCDPISGHTALYWYRQSLGQGLEFLIYFQGNSAPDKSGLPSDRFSAERTGGSVSTLTIQRTQQEDSAVYLCASSGPGQHEAFFGQGTRLTVV.

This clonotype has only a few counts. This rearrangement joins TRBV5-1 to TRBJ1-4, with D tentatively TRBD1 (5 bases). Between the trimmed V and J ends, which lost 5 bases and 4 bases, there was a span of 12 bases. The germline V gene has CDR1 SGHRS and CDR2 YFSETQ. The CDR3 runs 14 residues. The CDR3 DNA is TGCGCCAGCAGATTAGCAGGGTTTAATGAAAAACTGTTTTTT. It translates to CASRLAGFNEKLFF.

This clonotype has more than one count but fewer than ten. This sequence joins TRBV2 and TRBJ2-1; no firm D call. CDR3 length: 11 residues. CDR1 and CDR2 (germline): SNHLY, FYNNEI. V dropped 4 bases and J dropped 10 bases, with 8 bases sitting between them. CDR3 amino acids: CASSVVGEQFF. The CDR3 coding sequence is TGTGCCAGCAGTGTAGTGGGCGAGCAGTTCTTC. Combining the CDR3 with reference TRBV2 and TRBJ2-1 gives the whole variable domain EPEVTQTPSHQVTQMGQEVILRCVPISNHLYFYWYRQILGQKVEFLVSFYNNEISEKSEIFDDQFSVERPDGSNFTLKIRSTKLEDSAMYFCASSVVGEQFFGPGTRLTVL.

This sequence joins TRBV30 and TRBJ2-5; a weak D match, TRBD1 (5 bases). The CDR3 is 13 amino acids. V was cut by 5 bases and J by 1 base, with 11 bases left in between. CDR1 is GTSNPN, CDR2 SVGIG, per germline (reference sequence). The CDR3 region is CAWRGAAQETQYF. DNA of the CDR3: TGTGCCTGGCGTGGGGCAGCCCAAGAGACCCAGTACTTC. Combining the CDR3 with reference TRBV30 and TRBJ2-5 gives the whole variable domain SQTIHQWPATLVQPVGSPLSLECTVEGTSNPNLYWYRQAAGRGLQLLFYSVGIGQISSEVPQNLSASRPQDRQFILSSKKLLLSDSGFYLCAWRGAAQETQYFGPGTRLLVL.

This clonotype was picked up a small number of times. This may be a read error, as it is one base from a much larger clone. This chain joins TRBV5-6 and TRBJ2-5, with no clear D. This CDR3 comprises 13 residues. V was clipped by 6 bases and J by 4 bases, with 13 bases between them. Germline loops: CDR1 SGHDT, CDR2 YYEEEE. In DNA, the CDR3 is TGTGCCAGCATCCCTACATGGGGAGAGACCCAGTACTTC. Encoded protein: CASIPTWGETQYF. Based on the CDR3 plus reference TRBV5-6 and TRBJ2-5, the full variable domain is DAGVTQSPTHLIKTRGQQVTLRCSPKSGHDTVSWYQQALGQGPQFIFQYYEEEERQRGNFPDRFSGHQFPNYSSELNVNALLLGDSALYLCASIPTWGETQYFGPGTRLLVL.

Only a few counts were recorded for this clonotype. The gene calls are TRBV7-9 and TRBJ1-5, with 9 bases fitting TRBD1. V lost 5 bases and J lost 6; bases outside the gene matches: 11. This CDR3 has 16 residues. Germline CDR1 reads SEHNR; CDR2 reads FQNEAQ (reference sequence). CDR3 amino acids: CASSRGDTGGGQPQHF. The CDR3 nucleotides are TGTGCCAGCAGCCGGGGAGATACAGGGGGCGGTCAGCCCCAGCATTTT. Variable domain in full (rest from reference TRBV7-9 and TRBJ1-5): DTGVSQNPRHKITKRGQNVTFRCDPISEHNRLYWYRQTLGQGPEFLTYFQNEAQLEKSRLLSDRFSAERPKGSFSTLEIQRTEQGDSAMYLCASSRGDTGGGQPQHFGDGTRLSIL.